This T cell receptor beta chain originates from a study of blood T cell repertoires in COVID-19. Whole-study context: PBMCs, B-cell-depleted T cells, or T cells were the source of the cDNA or gDNA that made up the material.

Germline CDR1 and CDR2: SGHRS and YFSETQ. Trimming removed 4 bases from V and 0 bases from J, with 5 bases in between. The CDR3 length is 12 residues. In the original analysis: How many nucleated cells were present was estimated from reference gene primer amplification. Produced via immunoSEQ multiplex PCR; TCRdb's table is partial and in-frame only. That table gives V, J and clone size, and the DNA gave D and trimming. The repertoire holds about 280,000 clones, around 92% seen once, with around 10% in the top ten. The rearrangement uses TRBV5-1 and TRBJ2-7; no clear D. The source of this sequence is a woman aged 30 to 39 with COVID-19, enrolled during active disease. Sequenced material: peripheral blood. CDR3 in amino acids: CASSGSSYEQYF. In nucleotides, the CDR3 is TGCGCCAGCAGCGGCAGCTCCTACGAGCAGTACTTC.